This record concerns one TCR beta chain sequence. These data originate in a study of technical replicates of blood from several donors. The CDR3 covers 14 residues. Germline V gene lookup returns CDR1 LGHNA and CDR2 YSLEER. V lost 5 bases and J 2 bases, leaving 9 bases between the germline ends. The method was immunoSEQ multiplex PCR; TCRdb's version includes in-frame clones alone and lacks a portion of them. The sample records 75,000 to 95,000 clones, about 95% being singletons. The chain couples TRBV4-3 to TRBJ2-2, with no clear D. This receptor was obtained from a human donor in good health. Specimen: T cells isolated from PBMCs. CDR3 DNA: TGCGCCAGCAGCTTGGGCCTTAACACCGGGGAGCTGTTTTTT. It is translated as CASSLGLNTGELFF.